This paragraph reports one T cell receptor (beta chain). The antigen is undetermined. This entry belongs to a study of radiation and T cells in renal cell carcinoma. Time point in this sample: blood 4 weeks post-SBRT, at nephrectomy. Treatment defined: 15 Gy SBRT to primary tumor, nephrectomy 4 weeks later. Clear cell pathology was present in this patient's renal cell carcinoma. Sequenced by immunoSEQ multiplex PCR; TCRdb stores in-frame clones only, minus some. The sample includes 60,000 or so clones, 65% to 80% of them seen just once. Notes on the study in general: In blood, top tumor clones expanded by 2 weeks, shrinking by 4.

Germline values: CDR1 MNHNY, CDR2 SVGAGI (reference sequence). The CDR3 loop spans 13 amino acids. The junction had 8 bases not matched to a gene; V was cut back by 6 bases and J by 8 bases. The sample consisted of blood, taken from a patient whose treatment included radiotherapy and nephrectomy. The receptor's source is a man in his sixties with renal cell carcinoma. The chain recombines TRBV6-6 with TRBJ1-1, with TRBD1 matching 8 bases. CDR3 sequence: CASRAGQGEEAFF. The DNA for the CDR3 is TGTGCCAGCAGGGCTGGACAGGGTGAAGAAGCTTTCTTT.